The 19 T cell receptor beta chains below were found in one sample sequenced in a study of T cell changes during pregnancy in multiple sclerosis. Assay used: immunoSEQ multiplex PCR; TCRdb lists only in-frame clones, some missing. There are about 34,000 clones in the sample; over 85% occur only once, and roughly 3.5% lies in the top ten. The sample was CD8+ T cells from peripheral blood mononuclear cells, taken in the third trimester of pregnancy. These receptors originate from a female donor with multiple sclerosis, enrolled in a pregnancy study.

This clone was counted only a few times. The genes are TRBV7-9 and TRBJ1-6; D possibly corresponds to TRBD1 (5 bases). Trimming took off 2 bases at V and 5 bases at J, with 7 bases between the two ends. Per germline, CDR1 SEHNR and CDR2 FQNEAQ (reference sequence). The CDR3 is 14 amino acids. CDR3 sequence: CASSLTGDNSPLHF. CDR3 DNA: TGTGCCAGCAGCTTAACGGGGGATAATTCACCCCTCCACTTT.

This clone appeared a single time. The chain uses TRBV5-4 and TRBJ1-1, with D hard to call. Germline V lookup: CDR1 SGHNT, CDR2 YYREEE (reference sequence). The CDR3 runs to 14 residues. With 4 bases removed from V and 2 bases from J, the gap between germline ends came to 12 bases. The CDR3 DNA reads TGTGCCAGCAGCCTAGTCCCTTTAAACACTGAAGCTTTCTTT. Amino acids: CASSLVPLNTEAFF. Using reference TRBV5-4 and TRBJ1-1 for the parts outside the CDR3, the full variable domain is ETGVTQSPTHLIKTRGQQVTLRCSSQSGHNTVSWYQQALGQGPQFIFQYYREEENGRGNFPPRFSGLQFPNYSSELNVNALELDDSALYLCASSLVPLNTEAFFGQGTRLTVV.

The gene calls are TRBV10-3 and TRBJ1-2; D perhaps matches TRBD1 (5 bases). The CDR3 covers 13 residues. Germline loops: CDR1 ENHRY, CDR2 SYGVKD. V lost 0 bases and J 8 bases, leaving 10 bases between the germline ends. CDR3 coding DNA: TGTGCCATCAGTGAGTCGATTCAGGGCGGCTACACCTTC. This sequence encodes CAISESIQGGYTF.

The chain couples TRBV6-6 to TRBJ1-3, with D unresolved. Germline V gene lookup returns CDR1 MNHNY and CDR2 SVGAGI (reference sequence). The CDR3 extends over 13 amino acids. The V end lost 5 bases, the J end lost 0 bases, and 5 bases lay between the germline ends. CDR3 amino acids: CASSQNSGNTIYF. Written as DNA, the CDR3 is TGTGCCAGCAGTCAGAACTCTGGAAACACCATATATTTT.

This clone has a single count. This chain links TRBV5-1 with TRBJ1-6, with D maybe TRBD1 (5 bases). CDR3 length: 15 amino acids. Germline V gene sequence: CDR1 SGHRS, CDR2 YFSETQ. Trimming took off 0 bases at V and 1 base at J, with 5 bases between the two ends. CDR3 amino acids: CASSLEGSYNSPLHF. CDR3 DNA: TGCGCCAGCAGCTTGGAGGGGTCCTATAATTCACCCCTCCACTTT.

V gene TRBV5-1 combines with J gene TRBJ1-1, with a weak D call TRBD1 (5 bases). Trimming took off 4 bases at V and 9 bases at J, with 28 bases between the two ends. Germline CDR1 SGHRS, CDR2 YFSETQ. The CDR3 length is 17 residues. For the CDR3, the DNA is TGCGCCAGCAGCGAAACCGGCGGGGGGACCTACTCGGCCCAAGCTTTCTTT. It yields the protein CASSETGGGTYSAQAFF.

This sequence joins TRBV6-5 and TRBJ2-1; 10 bases map to TRBD2. With V trimmed by 6 bases and J by 4 bases, 6 bases remained unmatched. CDR3 length: 15 residues. Germline V gene sequence: CDR1 MNHEY, CDR2 SVGAGI. The CDR3, as DNA: TGTGCCAGCAGCCGGGTTAGCGGGGGGTACAATGAGCAGTTCTTC. It translates to CASSRVSGGYNEQFF.

The chain couples TRBV27 to TRBJ1-2; D unclear. This CDR3 spans 13 amino acids. Germline assignment: CDR1 MNHEY and CDR2 SMNVEV (reference sequence). The V end was cut by 3 bases, the J end by 6 bases, with 11 bases between. The CDR3 bases are TGTGCCAGCAGTTTTAGTCATAGCGATGGCTACACCTTC. It translates to CASSFSHSDGYTF.

CDR3 sequence (DNA): TGTGCCAGCAGCCAATCGGGGGGAGGGTATGGCTACACCTTC. It specifies CASSQSGGGYGYTF. The chain links TRBV7-3 to TRBJ1-2, with a possible D match to TRBD1 (5 bases). Germline lookup yields CDR1 SGHTA and CDR2 FQGTGA. The CDR3 has 14 residues. Between the trimmed V and J ends, which lost 5 bases and 5 bases, there was a span of 15 bases.

This chain connects TRBV4-2 to TRBJ2-1; maybe TRBD2 (6 bases). Germline V gene sequence: CDR1 LGHNA, CDR2 YNFKEQ. V was trimmed by 0 bases and J by 6 bases, leaving 12 bases between them. CDR3 length: 15 residues. CDR3 sequence reads: CASSQDGAGINEQFF. The CDR3 bases are TGTGCCAGCAGCCAAGATGGGGCGGGGATCAATGAGCAGTTCTTC.

This chain joins TRBV5-6 and TRBJ2-7; D gene unclear. The germline V gene encodes CDR1 SGHDT and CDR2 YYEEEE. CDR3 length: 14 residues. Trimming removed 1 base from V and 5 bases from J, with 13 bases in between. The CDR3 here is CASSLPSLSNEQYF. The CDR3 nucleotides are TGTGCCAGCAGCTTGCCCAGTTTGTCCAACGAGCAGTACTTC.

The CDR3 DNA sequence: TGTGCCAGCAGCCCCCTCCCGGGTTTGGACGGGGAGCTGTTTTTT. Translation: CASSPLPGLDGELFF. The rearrangement links TRBV7-6 to TRBJ2-2; no reliable D call. The CDR3 consists of 15 residues. In germline, CDR1 is SGHVS, CDR2 FNYEAQ. V was shortened by 5 bases and J by 7 bases, with 17 bases between the two germline ends.

The rearrangement links TRBV5-4 to TRBJ2-7; possible D gene TRBD1, 6 bases. The CDR3 consists of 15 residues. CDR1 and CDR2 from the germline V gene are SGHNT and YYREEE (reference sequence). Trimming took off 4 bases at V and 1 base at J, with 15 bases between the two ends. CDR3 protein: CASSTDSYQSYEQYF. In DNA form, the CDR3 reads TGTGCCAGCAGCACGGACAGTTACCAATCCTACGAGCAGTACTTC.

V usage is TRBV15 and J usage is TRBJ1-1, with D possibly being TRBD1 (6 bases). CDR1 is LNHNV and CDR2 is YYDKDF in the germline V gene (reference sequence). The CDR3 has 15 residues. Trimming removed 0 bases from V and 4 bases from J, with 12 bases in between. The CDR3 nucleotides are TGTGCCACCAGCAGAGACAGGGGACCGGGCACTGAAGCTTTCTTT. Protein product: CATSRDRGPGTEAFF.

J is TRBJ1-2 and V is TRBV7-9, with D tentatively TRBD1 (5 bases). Trimming shortened V by 6 bases and J by 4 bases, and 9 bases separated the two germline ends. The CDR3 extends over 12 amino acids. Germline loops: CDR1 SEHNR, CDR2 FQNEAQ (reference sequence). This CDR3 reads CASSGTSYGYTF. CDR3 nucleotide sequence: TGTGCCAGCAGTGGGACTTCCTATGGCTACACCTTC.

This sequence joins TRBV19 and TRBJ1-1; no reliable D call. The CDR3 consists of 13 residues. Germline V gives CDR1 LNHDA, CDR2 SQIVND (reference sequence). V lost 6 bases and J lost 3, with 11 bases in between. In DNA, the CDR3 is TGTGCCAGTAGCCGAGGCGCTTACACTGAAGCTTTCTTT. This gives the protein CASSRGAYTEAFF.

The gene calls are TRBV4-2 and TRBJ2-3; 8 bases map to TRBD2. This CDR3 is 15 amino acids long. Per the germline V gene, CDR1 is LGHNA and CDR2 is YNFKEQ. V was pared by 0 bases and J by 3 bases, with 2 bases of the junction left unmatched. The CDR3 loop reads CASSQETSATDTQYF. In nucleotides, the CDR3 is TGTGCCAGCAGCCAAGAGACTAGCGCGACAGATACGCAGTATTTT.

On this clone itself: One end of the junction does not line up with germline, which may come from a read error. The V and J genes are TRBV30 and TRBJ1-6; 7 bases are a match to TRBD1. Germline values: CDR1 GTSNPN, CDR2 SVGIG (reference sequence). The CDR3 totals 11 residues. CDR3 sequence reads: CAWIRVGTVRF. CDR3 DNA: TGTGCCTGGATCCGTGTTGGGACAGTGAGATTT.

This clone qualifies as medium-sized. The V and J genes are TRBV6-1 and TRBJ2-1; 12 bases are shared with TRBD2. The V gene end was trimmed by 0 bases and the J gene end by 2 bases; junction bases not matched to a gene: 2. CDR1 and CDR2 (germline): MNHNS, SASEGT. This CDR3 comprises 17 residues. CDR3: CASSEAPSGGAYNEQFF. The CDR3 DNA reads as TGTGCCAGCAGTGAAGCACCTAGCGGGGGGGCCTACAATGAGCAGTTCTTC.